This is a list of T cell receptor beta chains from one sample in a study of identical twins. TCRdb fed the 5' RACE reads into MiXCR, producing one record per CDR3 protein. The data show hundreds of thousands of distinct CDR3 sequences, with around 6% seen just once and under 2% held by the top ten. The sequenced sample consisted of naive T cells sorted from blood. The source of these receptors is a man younger than 30 in good health. The CDR3 runs from the conserved cysteine through the conserved F or W. Fields, in order: V gene, D gene, J gene, CDR3 protein. The D gene is left open where the match is weak.

>TRBV11-2|.|TRBJ1-3
CASSYPTHGYSGNTIYF
>TRBV20-1|.|TRBJ2-1
CSGAWQHNEQFF
>TRBV11-2|TRBD2|TRBJ2-5
CASSSPKGRAGTQYF
>TRBV20-1|TRBD1|TRBJ1-1
CSAKTGDTAEAFF
>TRBV28|.|TRBJ2-3
CASRQGAEYTQYF
>TRBV12-3/TRBV12-4|TRBD2|TRBJ2-7
CASTDSGSSYEQYF
>TRBV7-2|.|TRBJ2-1
CASSRGAPFNEQFF
>TRBV29-1|.|TRBJ2-1
CSVHTDRYNEQFF
>TRBV4-2|TRBD2|TRBJ2-4
CASSPASGSTKNIQYF
>TRBV29-1|TRBD1|TRBJ2-1
CSVAPGQGPYNEQFF
>TRBV20-1|TRBD1|TRBJ1-4
CSAPGQVNEKLFF
>TRBV6-2/TRBV6-3|.|TRBJ2-2
CASTVRQTTGELFF
>TRBV4-1|.|TRBJ1-5
CASSQDGWDGNQPQHF
>TRBV7-9|.|TRBJ2-6
CASSPTRIRSGANVLTF
>TRBV5-1|.|TRBJ2-4
CASSLYFSADPALENIQYF
>TRBV6-1|.|TRBJ1-2
CASRGRGSFYGYTF
>TRBV24-1|TRBD2|TRBJ2-2
CATSFQREPGELFF
>TRBV19|TRBD2|TRBJ2-1
CASTPWGLAGGYNEQFF
>TRBV6-2/TRBV6-3|.|TRBJ1-5
CASSYRINQPQHF
>TRBV5-1|TRBD1|TRBJ1-2
CASSLALQQGQGNYGYTF
>TRBV6-1|TRBD1|TRBJ2-2
CASRPLGTGVPGELFF
>TRBV18|TRBD1|TRBJ2-1
CASSLGQGGTGEQFF
>TRBV5-1|.|TRBJ1-1
CASSLGTGRGTEAFF
>TRBV16|.|TRBJ1-5
CASSRGFNQPQHF
>TRBV12-3/TRBV12-4|TRBD1|TRBJ2-3
CALGQGATDTQYF
>TRBV24-1|.|TRBJ2-2
CATSAGGELFF
>TRBV28|TRBD2|TRBJ2-7
CASRPKVGGGHEQYF
>TRBV10-1|.|TRBJ1-5
CASRPDSGEFSNQPQHF
>TRBV7-9|TRBD1|TRBJ2-7
CASSSSDRGRNEQYF
>TRBV18|TRBD2|TRBJ2-1
CASSPGTSPNEQFF
>TRBV5-5|TRBD2|TRBJ2-3
CASSLVPSGSPDTQYF
>TRBV7-2|.|TRBJ1-1
CASSRQVVNTEAFF
>TRBV12-3/TRBV12-4|.|TRBJ1-4
CASSYVPGTNEKLFF
>TRBV5-6|.|TRBJ2-7
CASTSILAAGYEQYF
>TRBV5-1|TRBD2|TRBJ2-1
CASSLGNPGTSGRAEYEQFF
>TRBV20-1|TRBD2|TRBJ2-1
CSAEGLAGAIEQFF
>TRBV15|.|TRBJ1-1
CATNLGGSTEAFF
>TRBV18|TRBD1|TRBJ2-7
CASSPRGRNYEQYF
>TRBV27|TRBD2|TRBJ2-1
CASSSSGRVNNEQFF